What follows are 15 T cell receptor beta chains derived from one specimen sequenced in a study of STAT5B mutations in CD4+ large granular lymphocyte leukemia. Repertoires were generated with immunoSEQ multiplex PCR, while TCRdb's copy carries only in-frame clones and drops some. The data contain 30,000 or so clones, around 82% of them seen just once; the ten biggest clones take up under 2.5%. The source material was CD4+ T cells from blood buffy coats. The receptors shown here come from a human donor in good health.

The V and J genes are TRBV5-1 and TRBJ1-3; perhaps TRBD1 as D (6 bases). Looked up from germline, CDR1 is SGHRS and CDR2 is YFSETQ. This CDR3 has 14 amino acids. V was shortened by 4 bases and J by 0 bases, with 8 bases between the two germline ends. The CDR3 spells CASSEQGSGNTIYF. The CDR3 region has the DNA TGCGCCAGCAGCGAACAGGGCTCTGGAAACACCATATATTTT.

This chain connects TRBV7-9 to TRBJ1-2, with D unclear. The CDR3 length is 13 residues. Germline values: CDR1 SEHNR, CDR2 FQNEAQ (reference sequence). Deletions cut 0 bases from V and 5 bases from J, with 7 bases between. DNA for the CDR3: TGTGCCAGCAGCTTAGCTAGAGGGTATGGCTACACCTTC. Encoded protein: CASSLARGYGYTF.

V and J are TRBV7-2 and TRBJ2-5; 10 nucleotides match TRBD2. CDR3 length equals 18 residues. The germline CDR1 and CDR2 sequences are SGHTA and FQGNSA. V lost 5 bases, J lost 1 base, and 13 bases stayed unmatched. CDR3 region: CASSPQASGGPFQETQYF. CDR3 in DNA: TGTGCCAGCAGCCCACAGGCTAGCGGGGGACCGTTCCAAGAGACCCAGTACTTC.

The V call is TRBV25-1, the J call TRBJ2-3; 7 bases line up with TRBD2. This CDR3 has 16 amino acids. J gave up 5 bases and V 1 base, and 9 bases lay outside the gene matches. Germline V gene lookup returns CDR1 MGHDK and CDR2 SYGVNS. This chain's CDR3 is CASSEWGGAGLDTQYF. The CDR3 nucleotides are TGTGCCAGCAGTGAATGGGGGGGAGCGGGATTAGATACGCAGTATTTT.

The rearrangement joins TRBV10-3 to TRBJ2-7; 9 positions agree with TRBD2. V was pared by 3 bases and J by 2 bases, with 5 bases of the junction left unmatched. This CDR3 has 15 amino acids. Germline V gene lookup returns CDR1 ENHRY and CDR2 SYGVKD. The CDR3 spells CAISDGAGGTYEQYF. CDR3 nucleotides: TGTGCCATCAGTGACGGAGCGGGAGGAACCTACGAGCAGTACTTC.

The gene calls are TRBV30 and TRBJ1-1; D is undetermined. This CDR3 spans 13 amino acids. Trimming took off 3 bases at V and 1 base at J, with 9 bases between the two ends. CDR1 and CDR2 (germline): GTSNPN, SVGIG (reference sequence). In DNA form, the CDR3 reads TGTGCCTGGAGGCGGGATTGGAACACTGAAGCTTTCTTT. Its protein product is CAWRRDWNTEAFF.

The chain joins TRBV10-1 to TRBJ2-3; a possible D gene is TRBD2 (6 bases). The germline CDR1 and CDR2 sequences are WNHNN and SYGVQD (reference sequence). V was cut by 2 bases and J by 2 bases, with 8 bases left in between. This CDR3 contains 14 residues. This CDR3 reads CASSEGGYTDTQYF. CDR3 sequence (DNA): TGCGCCAGCAGTGAGGGGGGGTACACAGATACGCAGTATTTT.

The chain employs TRBV5-6 and TRBJ1-6; D is ambiguous. Trimming shortened V by 1 base and J by 0 bases, and 11 bases separated the two germline ends. This CDR3 region has 17 residues. The germline V gene encodes CDR1 SGHDT and CDR2 YYEEEE. This CDR3 reads CASSLSTQSSYNSPLHF. The CDR3 nucleotides are TGTGCCAGCAGCTTGTCCACTCAGAGCTCCTATAATTCACCCCTCCACTTT.

V gene TRBV6-1 combines with J gene TRBJ1-5; tentative D call: TRBD1 (5 bases). The CDR3 sequence is 14 residues long. V dropped 5 bases and J dropped 3 bases, with 11 bases sitting between them. Germline CDR1 and CDR2: MNHNS and SASEGT. Written as DNA, the CDR3 is TGTGCCAGCAGTTCTGACGGGACCAATCAGCCCCAGCATTTT. Protein product: CASSSDGTNQPQHF.

The rearrangement uses TRBV6-6 and TRBJ2-1, with 11 bases that match TRBD1. The CDR3 has 15 residues. Germline V gene lookup returns CDR1 MNHNY and CDR2 SVGAGI (reference sequence). V gave up 6 bases and J gave up 5 bases; unmatched junction bases: 6. CDR3 nucleotides: TGTGCCAGCAGCACCGGGACAGGGGGACACAATGAGCAGTTCTTC. Translating it yields CASSTGTGGHNEQFF.

The V call is TRBV18, the J call TRBJ1-3; D unresolved. The CDR3 contains 16 residues. Germline values: CDR1 KGHSH, CDR2 LQKENI. V was clipped by 3 bases and J by 0 bases, with 12 bases between them. The CDR3 loop is CASSPPAGFSGNTIYF. CDR3 in DNA: TGTGCCAGCTCACCCCCCGCGGGGTTCTCTGGAAACACCATATATTTT.

The chain uses TRBV10-3 and TRBJ2-7, with 7 bases identical to TRBD2. The CDR3 extends over 16 amino acids. CDR1 ENHRY and CDR2 SYGVKD come from the germline V gene. With 0 bases clipped from V and 1 base from J, the junction kept 6 bases outside the gene matches. The CDR3 region has the DNA TGTGCCATCAGTGAGTCTTTGGGGGGGTTATCCTACGAGCAGTACTTC. Protein: CAISESLGGLSYEQYF.

This clone has more than one count but fewer than ten. The chain recombines TRBV7-9 with TRBJ1-1; TRBD1 might be the D (6 bases). The CDR3 length is 14 residues. Germline values: CDR1 SEHNR, CDR2 FQNEAQ (reference sequence). V was clipped by 3 bases and J by 4 bases, with 12 bases between them. In DNA, the CDR3 is TGTGCCAGCAGCTTCGAGGGGGTTATCACTGAAGCTTTCTTT. It is translated as CASSFEGVITEAFF. Looking up the rest from reference TRBV7-9 and TRBJ1-1 gives the full variable domain: DTGVSQNPRHKITKRGQNVTFRCDPISEHNRLYWYRQTLGQGPEFLTYFQNEAQLEKSRLLSDRFSAERPKGSFSTLEIQRTEQGDSAMYLCASSFEGVITEAFFGQGTRLTVV.

This chain links TRBV7-2 with TRBJ2-3, with a tentative D call TRBD1 (6 bases). Per the germline V gene, CDR1 is SGHTA and CDR2 is FQGNSA. V was cut by 1 base and J by 2 bases, with 10 bases left in between. This CDR3 contains 15 residues. CDR3 protein: CASSLVWTATDTQYF. CDR3 nucleotide sequence: TGTGCCAGCAGCTTAGTCTGGACAGCCACAGATACGCAGTATTTT. The full variable domain, completed using reference TRBV7-2 and TRBJ2-3, is GAGVSQSPSNKVTEKGKDVELRCDPISGHTALYWYRQSLGQGLEFLIYFQGNSAPDKSGLPSDRFSAERTGGSVSTLTIQRTQQEDSAVYLCASSLVWTATDTQYFGPGTRLTVL.

The chain combines TRBV6-5 with TRBJ2-3; 10 bases line up with TRBD2. With V trimmed by 1 base and J by 1 base, 2 bases remained unmatched. In germline, CDR1 is MNHEY, CDR2 SVGAGI. The CDR3 is made up of 16 amino acids. Here the CDR3 reads CASSYFTSGGTDTQYF. The DNA of the CDR3 is TGTGCCAGCAGTTACTTTACTAGCGGGGGCACAGATACGCAGTATTTT.